This paragraph covers one T cell receptor beta chain sequence. This CDR3 is built from 17 residues. CDR1 and CDR2 from the germline V gene are KGHDR and SFDVKD. Unmatched junction bases numbered 8, after V lost 4 bases and J lost 0 bases. Sequencing was performed with immunoSEQ multiplex PCR; in TCRdb, only in-frame clones are kept and a portion is missing. The data hold around 13,000 clones, with 85% to 95% observed a single time. The data were obtained in a study of control samples from healthy donors and cancer patients. The rearrangement links TRBV24-1 to TRBJ2-3, with TRBD1 matching 8 bases. The sequence was collected from a man aged 80 or over with lung cancer. Sample: PBMCs. The CDR3 DNA reads as TGTGCCACCAGTGAGGCGACAGGGGCATTCAGCACAGATACGCAGTATTTT. It is translated as CATSEATGAFSTDTQYF.